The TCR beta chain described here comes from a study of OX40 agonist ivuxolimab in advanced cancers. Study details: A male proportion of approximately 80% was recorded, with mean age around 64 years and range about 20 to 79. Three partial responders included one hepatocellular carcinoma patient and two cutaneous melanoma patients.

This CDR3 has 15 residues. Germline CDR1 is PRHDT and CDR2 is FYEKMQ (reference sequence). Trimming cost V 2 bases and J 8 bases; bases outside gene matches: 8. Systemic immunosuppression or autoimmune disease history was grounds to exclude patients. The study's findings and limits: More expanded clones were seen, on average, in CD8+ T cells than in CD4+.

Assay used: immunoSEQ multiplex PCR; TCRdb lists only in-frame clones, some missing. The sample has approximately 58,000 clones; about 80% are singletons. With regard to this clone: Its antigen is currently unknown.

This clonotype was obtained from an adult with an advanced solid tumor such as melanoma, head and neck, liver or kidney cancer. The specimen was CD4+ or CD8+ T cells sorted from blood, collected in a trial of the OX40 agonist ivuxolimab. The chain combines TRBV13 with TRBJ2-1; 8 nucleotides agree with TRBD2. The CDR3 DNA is TGTGCCAGCAGCTTAAGAATAGCGGGGCGGGATGAGCAGTTCTTC. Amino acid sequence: CASSLRIAGRDEQFF.